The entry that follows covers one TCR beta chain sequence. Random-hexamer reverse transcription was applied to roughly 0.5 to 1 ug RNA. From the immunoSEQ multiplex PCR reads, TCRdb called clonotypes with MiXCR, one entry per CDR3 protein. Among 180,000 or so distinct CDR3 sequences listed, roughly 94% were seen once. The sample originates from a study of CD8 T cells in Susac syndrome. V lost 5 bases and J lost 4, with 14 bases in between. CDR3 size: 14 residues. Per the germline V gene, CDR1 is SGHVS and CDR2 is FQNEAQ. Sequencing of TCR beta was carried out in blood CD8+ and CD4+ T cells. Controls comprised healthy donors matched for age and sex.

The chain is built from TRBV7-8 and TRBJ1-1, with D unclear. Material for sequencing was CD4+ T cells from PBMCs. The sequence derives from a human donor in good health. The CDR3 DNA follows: TGTGCCAGCAGCGCCTCTAATCTTGGCACTGAAGCTTTCTTT. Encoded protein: CASSASNLGTEAFF.